This T cell receptor beta chain stems from a study of blood T cell repertoires in COVID-19. As processed by the authors: Reference gene primers were amplified, and this amplification served to estimate nucleated cell counts. Data came from immunoSEQ multiplex PCR; TCRdb stores just in-frame clones and leaves some out. That table furnishes V, J and clone size, whereas the DNA furnished D and trimming. The sample records some 310,000 clones, around 90% being singletons. This CDR3 comprises 15 residues. The sequence was collected from a woman between 35 and 50 years old with COVID-19, enrolled during active disease. Sequencing was done on a sample of peripheral blood. The genes are TRBV12-2 and TRBJ2-7; TRBD1 is taken as the D call from the table, unchecked against the DNA. TRBV12-2 is a listed pseudogene. In nucleotides, the CDR3 is TGTGCAAGTCGCTTAGCGGCAGGATCTTCCTACGAGCAGTACTTC. Protein product: CASRLAAGSSYEQYF.